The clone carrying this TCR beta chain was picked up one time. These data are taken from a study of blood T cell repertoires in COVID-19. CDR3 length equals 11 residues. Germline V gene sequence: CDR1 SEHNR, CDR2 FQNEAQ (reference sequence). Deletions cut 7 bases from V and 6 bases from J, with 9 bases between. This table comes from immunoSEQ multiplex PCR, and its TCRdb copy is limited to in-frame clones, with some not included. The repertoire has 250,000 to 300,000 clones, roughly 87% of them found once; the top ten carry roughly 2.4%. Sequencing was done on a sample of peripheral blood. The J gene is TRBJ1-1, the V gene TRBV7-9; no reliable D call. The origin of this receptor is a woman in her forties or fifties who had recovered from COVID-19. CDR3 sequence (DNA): TGTGCCAGCACCTTTGGCCCTGAAGCTTTCTTT. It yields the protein CASTFGPEAFF.